This T cell receptor (beta chain) emerged from a study of blood T cell repertoires in COVID-19. Study-wide background: Sites across the United States, Italy and Spain contributed samples from acute and convalescent COVID-19.

As originally analysed: Amplification from reference gene primers served as the basis for estimated nucleated cell counts. Sequenced by immunoSEQ multiplex PCR; TCRdb stores in-frame clones only, minus some. That table is the source of V, J and clone size, and D and trimming were worked out from the DNA. The sample contains 250,000 or so clones, about 80% of which appear only once. This clone was counted a single time. V was shortened by 4 bases and J by 0 bases, with 9 bases between the two germline ends. The V gene's germline CDR1 is SGHTA and CDR2 FQGNSA. There are 14 residues in the CDR3. The sequenced material came from peripheral blood. V and J are TRBV7-2 and TRBJ1-1; D is uncertain. This sequence originates from a woman of 80 years or more with acute or convalescent COVID-19. CDR3 in amino acids: CASSYQALNTEAFF. The CDR3 region has the DNA TGTGCCAGCAGCTACCAGGCCCTGAACACTGAAGCTTTCTTT.